The 15 T cell receptor beta chains listed next were all sequenced from one sample in a study of blood T cell repertoires in COVID-19. Clones were read by immunoSEQ multiplex PCR, and TCRdb kept only the in-frame ones, dropping some. The table lists over 85,000 clones, about 80% of them singletons. The specimen sequenced was peripheral blood. Source of these receptors: a woman over 75 with active or convalescent COVID-19.

CDR3 sequence reads: CASSLPPGVSQETQYF. The CDR3, as DNA: TGCGCCAGCAGCTTGCCCCCGGGGGTTTCCCAAGAGACCCAGTACTTC. J is TRBJ2-5 and V is TRBV5-1; weak D call: TRBD2 (6 bases). The V end lost 1 base, the J end lost 1 base, and 14 bases lay between the germline ends. This CDR3 spans 16 amino acids. Germline loops: CDR1 SGHRS, CDR2 YFSETQ.

The chain carries TRBV12-3 or TRBV12-4 and TRBJ1-6, with TRBD1 matching over 8 bases. This CDR3 comprises 13 residues. The V and J ends lost 10 bases and 9 bases, in that order; junction bases with no gene match: 8. The CDR3 nucleotides read TGTGCCACCAGGGGGCGGGATAGTTCACCCCTCCACTTT. This translates into CATRGRDSSPLHF.

The gene calls are TRBV7-9 and TRBJ1-2, with D uncertain. The germline gives CDR1 SEHNR, CDR2 FQNEAQ (reference sequence). The CDR3 consists of 15 residues. Trimming pared 5 bases from V and 8 bases from J, leaving 21 bases between. The CDR3 region is CASSPMGWANEGYTF. CDR3 sequence (DNA): TGTGCCAGCAGCCCAATGGGTTGGGCCAACGAGGGCTACACCTTC.

J is TRBJ2-3 and V is TRBV19, with 12 bases matching TRBD2. This CDR3 comprises 16 residues. The trim removed 4 bases at V and 2 bases at J, leaving 4 bases unmatched. The germline V gene encodes CDR1 LNHDA and CDR2 SQIVND (reference sequence). The CDR3 nucleotides are TGTGCCAGTAGTAGGGGACTAGCGGGTTCCACAGATACGCAGTATTTT. Protein product: CASSRGLAGSTDTQYF.

The gene calls are TRBV30 and TRBJ2-2; 8 nucleotides agree with TRBD2. The CDR3 has 16 residues. The germline gives CDR1 GTSNPN, CDR2 SVGIG (reference sequence). V was pared by 5 bases and J by 5 bases, with 13 bases of the junction left unmatched. CDR3 nucleotides: TGTGCCTGGGGCGGGGACGGGAGGGCCCAGACCGGGGAGCTGTTTTTT. Residues: CAWGGDGRAQTGELFF.

The chain has TRBV13 and TRBJ2-5; 7 bases are shared with TRBD2. Germline lookup yields CDR1 PRHDT and CDR2 FYEKMQ (reference sequence). V trimming: 5 bases; J trimming: 1 base; junction bases outside the gene matches: 4. CDR3 size: 14 residues. For the CDR3, the DNA is TGTGCCAGCAGCCAAACTAGCGCCCAAGAGACCCAGTACTTC. Protein product: CASSQTSAQETQYF.

This rearrangement joins TRBV5-1 to TRBJ2-3, with D maybe TRBD1 (5 bases). CDR1 and CDR2 (germline): SGHRS, YFSETQ. The CDR3 contains 15 residues. The V end was cut by 4 bases, the J end by 2 bases, with 14 bases between. The CDR3 is CASSPTRQTTDTQYF. DNA for the CDR3: TGCGCCAGCAGCCCGACCCGACAGACCACAGATACGCAGTATTTT.

The gene calls are TRBV15 and TRBJ2-1; D is undetermined. V lost 0 bases and J lost 0, with 6 bases in between. The CDR3 spans 15 residues. Germline V gives CDR1 LNHNV, CDR2 YYDKDF (reference sequence). CDR3: CATSRDVSSYNEQFF. CDR3 nucleotide sequence: TGTGCCACCAGCAGAGATGTGAGCTCCTACAATGAGCAGTTCTTC.

The chain joins TRBV9 to TRBJ2-7; D remains ambiguous. The CDR3 has 14 residues. Germline V lookup: CDR1 SGDLS, CDR2 YYNGEE. Between the trimmed V and J ends, which lost 0 bases and 3 bases, there was a span of 10 bases. The chain's CDR3 is CASSVGNSGYEQYF. CDR3 DNA sequence: TGTGCCAGCAGCGTAGGTAACTCGGGCTACGAGCAGTACTTC.

The rearrangement joins TRBV20-1 to TRBJ1-1; 7 bases line up with TRBD1. Germline loops: CDR1 DFQATT, CDR2 SNEGSKA (reference sequence). V lost 3 bases to trimming and J lost 3 bases; unmatched junction nucleotides: 13. This CDR3 region has 16 residues. The CDR3 region has the DNA TGCAGTGCTAGTAGGGGGCGGTTATTACGGGACACTGAAGCTTTCTTT. Its translation: CSASRGRLLRDTEAFF.

The sample holds a few counts of this clone. The V gene is TRBV7-9, the J gene TRBJ2-3, with a tentative D call TRBD2 (6 bases). Germline CDR1 is SEHNR and CDR2 is FQNEAQ (reference sequence). Trimming stripped 1 base from V and 2 bases from J, with 10 bases between. This CDR3 has 15 amino acids. CDR3 nucleotides: TGTGCCAGCAGCTTAGATGGAGGGATCACAGATACGCAGTATTTT. Residues: CASSLDGGITDTQYF. Full variable domain (remainder filled in from reference TRBV7-9 and TRBJ2-3): DTGVSQNPRHKITKRGQNVTFRCDPISEHNRLYWYRQTLGQGPEFLTYFQNEAQLEKSRLLSDRFSAERPKGSFSTLEIQRTEQGDSAMYLCASSLDGGITDTQYFGPGTRLTVL.

The chain joins TRBV19 to TRBJ2-1, with 7 bases that match TRBD2. The CDR3 runs 13 residues. The germline V gene has CDR1 LNHDA and CDR2 SQIVND (reference sequence). V shed 3 bases and J 10 bases; nucleotides not matched to a gene: 6. The CDR3 region has the DNA TGTGCCAGTAGTATGAGACAGCGGGAAGAGCAGTTCTTC. Amino acids: CASSMRQREEQFF.

The rearrangement uses TRBV9 and TRBJ2-7; 13 bases are shared with TRBD2. V shed 0 bases and J 3 bases; nucleotides not matched to a gene: 6. Germline V gene sequence: CDR1 SGDLS, CDR2 YYNGEE. This CDR3 has 17 residues. The DNA of the CDR3 is TGTGCCAGCAGCGTAGGACTAGCGGGAGGATCCTACTACGAGCAGTACTTC. Its protein is CASSVGLAGGSYYEQYF.

The chain carries TRBV27 and TRBJ1-5, with 7 bases that match TRBD1. Germline-derived CDR1 and CDR2 are MNHEY and SMNVEV (reference sequence). The CDR3 is made up of 15 amino acids. The V and J ends lost 4 bases and 3 bases, in that order; junction bases with no gene match: 6. The CDR3 DNA reads as TGTGCCAGCAGTTCGCGACAGGGTGTCAATCAGCCCCAGCATTTT. Translating gives CASSSRQGVNQPQHF.

This clone was detected only a few times. The gene calls are TRBV3-1 (or the pseudogene TRBV3-2) and TRBJ2-7; 10 bases are shared with TRBD2. This CDR3 region has 14 residues. Germline V gives CDR1 LGHDT, CDR2 YNNKEL (reference sequence). V dropped 4 bases and J dropped 5; count of bases not matched to a gene: 5. This chain's CDR3 is CASSPSGSSHEQYF. CDR3 bases: TGTGCCAGCAGCCCTAGCGGGAGTTCCCACGAGCAGTACTTC.